Shown below are 32 T cell receptor beta chains from a single sample sequenced in a study of shared clonotypes between healthy human individuals. Method: immunoSEQ multiplex PCR; TCRdb's copy keeps in-frame clones and lacks some. The sample holds fewer than 550,000 clones, about three quarters seen once. Sequencing was done on a sample of PBMCs. The receptors originated from a woman aged 40 to 50 in good health. Some clones in this sample may be carry-over from other donors' samples.

J is TRBJ1-4 and V is TRBV28; D unresolved. This CDR3 comprises 11 residues. Deletions cut 8 bases from V and 8 bases from J, with 9 bases between. Germline CDR1 reads MDHEN; CDR2 reads SYDVKM. Here the CDR3 DNA reads TGTGCCAGCCACGATCACGAAAAACTGTTTTTT. This codes for CASHDHEKLFF.

CDR3 amino acids: CATSPRDRAYNEQFF. For the CDR3, the DNA is TGTGCCACCAGCCCTCGGGACAGAGCGTACAATGAGCAGTTCTTC. This chain links TRBV15 with TRBJ2-1; 7 nucleotides match TRBD1. Germline V lookup: CDR1 LNHNV, CDR2 YYDKDF (reference sequence). V lost 5 bases to trimming and J lost 4 bases; unmatched junction nucleotides: 8. There are 15 residues in the CDR3.

The chain couples TRBV19 to TRBJ2-3; D not certain. The CDR3 consists of 13 residues. Germline CDR1 LNHDA, CDR2 SQIVND (reference sequence). V was clipped by 3 bases and J by 4 bases, with 8 bases between them. DNA of the CDR3: TGTGCCAGTAGTATCGACCCCGCAGATACGCAGTATTTT. This codes for CASSIDPADTQYF.

This clone occurred many times. Other DNA sequences in this specimen translate into the identical CDR3. This chain links TRBV11-1 with TRBJ2-5; TRBD2 might be the D (5 bases). CDR1 is SGHAT and CDR2 is FQDESV in the germline V gene (reference sequence). The CDR3 is 14 residues long. V was shortened by 5 bases and J by 0 bases, with 10 bases between the two germline ends. The CDR3 region has the DNA TGTGCCAGCAGCCGTCTAGCTAACCAAGAGACCCAGTACTTC. This codes for CASSRLANQETQYF.

Points on this clone: An end of the junction differs from the germline gene, which may be a read error. The rearrangement joins TRBV2 to TRBJ2-7; D is uncertain. The germline V gene has CDR1 SNHLY and CDR2 FYNNEI. The CDR3 runs 13 residues. DNA for the CDR3: TGTGCCAGCAGTGAAAAGGGCCCCTACGGGCAGTACTTC. Its translation: CASSEKGPYGQYF.

This chain joins TRBV5-1 and TRBJ2-6, with no clear D. Trimming left V 0 bases short and J 3 bases short, with 1 base between. Germline loops: CDR1 SGHRS, CDR2 YFSETQ. This CDR3 has 13 amino acids. The CDR3 DNA sequence: TGCGCCAGCAGCTTGGATGGGGCCAACGTCCTGACTTTC. It encodes CASSLDGANVLTF.

The chain recombines TRBV7-9 with TRBJ2-7; 7 bases align to TRBD1. The germline V gene encodes CDR1 SEHNR and CDR2 FQNEAQ (reference sequence). J was trimmed by 3 bases and V by 2 bases; bases with no gene match: 7. The length of the CDR3 is 15 residues. The CDR3 bases are TGTGCCAGCAGCTTACTTGAGGACAGGCACTACGAGCAGTACTTC. It encodes CASSLLEDRHYEQYF. The full variable domain, in which reference TRBV7-9 and TRBJ2-7 provide the parts outside the CDR3, is DTGVSQNPRHKITKRGQNVTFRCDPISEHNRLYWYRQTLGQGPEFLTYFQNEAQLEKSRLLSDRFSAERPKGSFSTLEIQRTEQGDSAMYLCASSLLEDRHYEQYFGPGTRLTVT.

The chain has TRBV30 and TRBJ2-7; TRBD2 agrees at 7 bases. V dropped 2 bases and J dropped 6; count of bases not matched to a gene: 4. Germline CDR1 is GTSNPN and CDR2 is SVGIG (reference sequence). This CDR3 has 12 residues. CDR3 loop: CAWSLVAGEQYF. CDR3 DNA sequence: TGTGCCTGGAGTTTGGTAGCGGGCGAGCAGTACTTC.

The gene calls are TRBV6-1 and TRBJ1-2; possibly TRBD1 for D (5 bases). Germline V gene sequence: CDR1 MNHNS, CDR2 SASEGT. This CDR3 has 14 residues. V lost 3 bases, J lost 8 bases, and 16 bases lay in between. The CDR3 coding sequence is TGTGCCAGCAGTGAGCGACAGACTTGGGGCGGCTACACCTTC. Protein product: CASSERQTWGGYTF.

V and J are TRBV7-8 and TRBJ2-3; 7 bases line up with TRBD2. The CDR3 length is 16 residues. V dropped 2 bases and J dropped 1; count of bases not matched to a gene: 6. Germline V gene sequence: CDR1 SGHVS, CDR2 FQNEAQ. The chain's CDR3 is CASSLPAGIRTDTQYF. CDR3 sequence (DNA): TGTGCCAGCAGCTTACCAGCGGGGATCCGCACAGATACGCAGTATTTT. The complete variable domain, with remaining parts taken from reference TRBV7-8 and TRBJ2-3, reads GAGVSQSPRYKVAKRGQDVALRCDPISGHVSLFWYQQALGQGPEFLTYFQNEAQLDKSGLPSDRFFAERPEGSVSTLKIQRTQQEDSAVYLCASSLPAGIRTDTQYFGPGTRLTVL.

The V call is TRBV7-2, the J call TRBJ2-7; TRBD1 aligns across 7 bases. The V gene's germline CDR1 is SGHTA and CDR2 FQGNSA. The CDR3 contains 15 residues. V lost 5 bases to trimming and J lost 0 bases; unmatched junction nucleotides: 7. CDR3 residues: CASSPRDSSSYEQYF. CDR3 nucleotides: TGTGCCAGCAGCCCACGGGACAGCTCCTCCTACGAGCAGTACTTC.

The V and J genes are TRBV2 and TRBJ2-3, with a possible D match to TRBD1 (6 bases). Between the trimmed V and J ends, which lost 8 bases and 3 bases, there was a span of 9 bases. CDR3 length: 12 residues. Germline CDR1 reads SNHLY; CDR2 reads FYNNEI. The CDR3 region has the DNA TGTGCCAGCGGGGGCGGGACAGATACGCAGTATTTT. Encoded protein: CASGGGTDTQYF.

In its sample, this clone was seen a few times. The chain carries TRBV19 and TRBJ1-3; D gene uncertain. The CDR3 runs 14 residues. CDR1 LNHDA and CDR2 SQIVND come from the germline V gene (reference sequence). V was pared by 1 base and J by 2 bases, with 6 bases between. The CDR3 sequence: CASSIATAGNTIYF. CDR3 nucleotides: TGTGCCAGTAGTATAGCCACGGCTGGAAACACCATATATTTT.

The rearrangement links TRBV7-9 to TRBJ1-3; maybe TRBD1 (5 bases). The CDR3 loop spans 19 amino acids. CDR1 and CDR2 from the germline V gene are SEHNR and FQNEAQ (reference sequence). The ends were cut back, 0 bases at V and 0 bases at J, with 18 bases in the middle. The CDR3 region is CASSLASGGSVLSGNTIYF. DNA for the CDR3: TGTGCCAGCAGCTTAGCGTCGGGGGGGTCGGTCCTCTCTGGAAACACCATATATTTT.

The chain combines TRBV27 with TRBJ1-5; the D is unclear. With 3 bases removed from V and 6 bases from J, the gap between germline ends came to 12 bases. This CDR3 is built from 14 residues. Germline V gene sequence: CDR1 MNHEY, CDR2 SMNVEV (reference sequence). The CDR3 is CASSFLPVGQPQHF. The CDR3 DNA is TGTGCCAGCAGTTTCCTTCCTGTGGGTCAGCCCCAGCATTTT.

Here the CDR3 DNA reads TGTGCCAGCAGCTTACCTAGGACTAGCGGGACCCACAATGAGCAGTTCTTC. Its protein product is CASSLPRTSGTHNEQFF. The gene calls are TRBV11-2 and TRBJ2-1, with 12 bases matching TRBD2. This CDR3 is built from 17 residues. CDR1 is SGHAT and CDR2 is FQNNGV in the germline V gene. The V and J ends lost 2 bases and 5 bases, in that order; junction bases with no gene match: 7.

This CDR3 reads CASSLDSGGAQYF. The DNA for the CDR3 is TGTGCCAGCAGCCTGGACAGCGGAGGGGCCCAGTACTTC. The rearrangement joins TRBV7-3 to TRBJ2-5; D might be TRBD1 or TRBD2, each matching 6 bases. Germline V gene lookup returns CDR1 SGHTA and CDR2 FQGTGA. There are 13 residues in the CDR3. V lost 5 bases and J 9 bases, leaving 16 bases between the germline ends. Complete variable domain (other parts from reference TRBV7-3 and TRBJ2-5): GAGVSQTPSNKVTEKGKYVELRCDPISGHTALYWYRQSLGQGPEFLIYFQGTGAADDSGLPNDRFFAVRPEGSVSTLKIQRTERGDSAVYLCASSLDSGGAQYFGPGTRLLVL.

The CDR3 region has the DNA TGTGCCAGCAGTTTATTGTCCGGGGGCCGGGGCACTGAAGCTTTCTTT. Translated, it gives CASSLLSGGRGTEAFF. The chain employs TRBV28 and TRBJ1-1; D perhaps matches TRBD1 (6 bases). V was clipped by 1 base and J by 4 bases, with 16 bases between them. CDR1 and CDR2 (germline): MDHEN, SYDVKM. The CDR3 consists of 16 residues.

The chain links TRBV6-9 to TRBJ1-1; D is unclear. CDR3 length: 13 residues. V was clipped by 6 bases and J by 0 bases, with 8 bases between them. Germline V gene sequence: CDR1 MNHGY, CDR2 SVAAGI. This CDR3 is CASRVYMNTEAFF. In DNA, the CDR3 is TGTGCCAGCAGAGTGTATATGAACACTGAAGCTTTCTTT.

This chain links TRBV7-2 with TRBJ1-4; weak D call: TRBD1 (6 bases). From germline, CDR1 is SGHTA and CDR2 FQGNSA. The CDR3 consists of 14 residues. Trimming took 3 bases from V and 8 from J, leaving 13 bases between them. The CDR3 is CASSFGQGFEKLFF. The DNA for the CDR3 is TGTGCCAGCAGCTTCGGGCAGGGGTTCGAAAAACTGTTTTTT. Full variable domain (outside the CDR3, taken from reference TRBV7-2 and TRBJ1-4): GAGVSQSPSNKVTEKGKDVELRCDPISGHTALYWYRQSLGQGLEFLIYFQGNSAPDKSGLPSDRFSAERTGGSVSTLTIQRTQQEDSAVYLCASSFGQGFEKLFFGSGTQLSVL.

This clone was seen only once. V usage is TRBV19 and J usage is TRBJ2-2, with a possible D match to TRBD1 (6 bases). Between the trimmed V and J ends, which lost 5 bases and 3 bases, there was a span of 16 bases. Looked up from germline, CDR1 is LNHDA and CDR2 is SQIVND (reference sequence). The CDR3 is 16 residues long. The CDR3 loop reads CASSPWGQRDTGELFF. CDR3 in DNA: TGTGCCAGTAGTCCCTGGGGACAAAGGGACACCGGGGAGCTGTTTTTT. The full variable domain, completed using reference TRBV19 and TRBJ2-2, is DGGITQSPKYLFRKEGQNVTLSCEQNLNHDAMYWYRQDPGQGLRLIYYSQIVNDFQKGDIAEGYSVSREKKESFPLTVTSAQKNPTAFYLCASSPWGQRDTGELFFGEGSRLTVL.

The V and J genes are TRBV7-2 and TRBJ2-1; TRBD1 aligns across 8 bases. This CDR3 spans 11 amino acids. Germline V gene lookup returns CDR1 SGHTA and CDR2 FQGNSA. With V trimmed by 2 bases and J by 15 bases, 3 bases remained unmatched. This CDR3 is CASSLKGTGFF. CDR3 DNA: TGTGCCAGCAGCTTAAAAGGGACAGGGTTCTTC.

This chain uses TRBV5-4 with TRBJ1-2; D might be TRBD1 (6 bases). Trimming left V 3 bases short and J 6 bases short, with 9 bases between. Per germline, CDR1 SGHNT and CDR2 YYREEE (reference sequence). The CDR3 has 12 amino acids. For the CDR3, the DNA is TGTGCCAGCAGCTACAGGGAGGATGGCTACACCTTC. Protein: CASSYREDGYTF.

V gene TRBV5-7 combines with J gene TRBJ2-3; TRBD2 matches 8 bases. TRBV5-7 is an ORF, and what it does is uncertain. This CDR3 spans 17 amino acids. Trimming at V came to 1 base and at J to 0 bases, leaving 7 bases not matched to a gene. The chain's CDR3 is CASSLFRLANSTDTQYF. For the CDR3, the DNA is TGTGCCAGCAGCTTGTTCAGACTAGCGAATAGCACAGATACGCAGTATTTT.

The chain joins TRBV18 to TRBJ2-2; D call uncertain. CDR1 is KGHSH, CDR2 LQKENI, per germline. Trimming stripped 4 bases from V and 4 bases from J, with 10 bases between. This CDR3 region has 14 residues. CDR3 loop: CASSLSTVTGELFF. In nucleotides, the CDR3 is TGTGCCAGCTCACTTTCAACGGTCACCGGGGAGCTGTTTTTT.

This clone was seen a handful of times. This sequence joins TRBV5-4 and TRBJ2-3; TRBD1 matches 9 bases. This CDR3 has 17 residues. Trimming at V came to 4 bases and at J to 2 bases, leaving 11 bases not matched to a gene. CDR1 and CDR2 from the germline V gene are SGHNT and YYREEE (reference sequence). DNA of the CDR3: TGTGCCAGCAGCGGGTCTCCGGGACAGGGATTCACAGATACGCAGTATTTT. The encoded protein is CASSGSPGQGFTDTQYF.

This clone was seen a handful of times. This chain connects TRBV28 to TRBJ2-7; perhaps D is TRBD1 or TRBD2 (5 bases each). This CDR3 is 14 amino acids long. Germline CDR1 and CDR2: MDHEN and SYDVKM. V lost 6 bases to trimming and J lost 2 bases, with 14 bases between them. In DNA form, the CDR3 reads TGTGCCAGCAGGCCCACCGGGACCCCCTACGAGCAGTACTTC. It is translated as CASRPTGTPYEQYF.

This rearrangement joins TRBV7-8 to TRBJ2-7; 8 bases line up with TRBD2. The trim removed 1 base at V and 12 bases at J, leaving 11 bases unmatched. Germline CDR1 and CDR2: SGHVS and FQNEAQ. The CDR3 runs to 14 residues. The CDR3 nucleotides read TGTGCCAGCAGCTTAGGACCAGCGGGAGAGGGTCGGTACTTC. It translates to CASSLGPAGEGRYF.

The rearrangement links TRBV4-1 to TRBJ2-2; no firm D call. The germline gives CDR1 MGHRA, CDR2 YSYEKL. This CDR3 comprises 16 residues. V lost 2 bases, J lost 5 bases, and 15 bases lay in between. The CDR3 is CASSQLRVGRTGELFF. CDR3 DNA: TGCGCCAGCAGCCAACTCCGTGTTGGAAGGACCGGGGAGCTGTTTTTT.

The chain employs TRBV28 and TRBJ1-4; possible D gene TRBD1, 6 bases. The V end lost 5 bases, the J end lost 8 bases, and 21 bases lay between the germline ends. The CDR3 loop spans 16 amino acids. CDR1 is MDHEN and CDR2 is SYDVKM in the germline V gene. CDR3 in amino acids: CASSTTKAGVREKLFF. CDR3 in DNA: TGTGCCAGCAGTACGACCAAGGCAGGGGTGCGGGAAAAACTGTTTTTT.

The chain is built from TRBV4-2 and TRBJ2-2, with 9 bases that match TRBD1. CDR1 and CDR2 from the germline V gene are LGHNA and YNFKEQ. V was clipped by 3 bases and J by 6 bases; unmatched bases: 5. This CDR3 is 15 amino acids long. The CDR3 sequence: CASSHRDREAGELFF. The CDR3 region has the DNA TGTGCCAGCAGCCACCGGGACAGGGAGGCCGGGGAGCTGTTTTTT.

In this sample, this clone turned up once. V is TRBV19 and J is TRBJ2-2; D unclear. The CDR3 extends over 13 amino acids. Looked up from germline, CDR1 is LNHDA and CDR2 is SQIVND (reference sequence). Trimming removed 4 bases at V and 6 bases at J, with 9 bases between. CDR3 amino acids: CASSKRAAGELFF. CDR3 DNA sequence: TGTGCCAGTAGTAAACGGGCCGCCGGGGAGCTGTTTTTT. Filled out from reference TRBV19 and TRBJ2-2, the complete variable domain reads DGGITQSPKYLFRKEGQNVTLSCEQNLNHDAMYWYRQDPGQGLRLIYYSQIVNDFQKGDIAEGYSVSREKKESFPLTVTSAQKNPTAFYLCASSKRAAGELFFGEGSRLTVL.